This T cell receptor (beta chain) was obtained from a study of PD-L1 blockade in urothelial cancer. On the study more broadly: Anywhere from 0 to 3 prior chemotherapy regimens had been received by patients. Study-wide results and caveats: Pretreatment peripheral blood TCR clonality that fell below the median predicted better survival among the patients studied.

The V gene lost 10 bases and the J gene lost 0 bases, with 15 bases spanning the gap. Germline V lookup: CDR1 MDHEN, CDR2 SYDVKM. The CDR3 is 14 amino acids. Worth noting for this clone: Its antigen is not identified.

TCRdb's table, derived via immunoSEQ multiplex PCR, lists solely in-frame clones and lacks some. The profile shows 55,000 to 70,000 clones, 82% of them singletons. The sequences come from PBMCs, collected around atezolizumab (anti-PD-L1) treatment. V and J are TRBV28 and TRBJ2-5; D is perhaps TRBD1 (6 bases). The receptor comes from a man in his sixties or seventies with urothelial cancer. Here the CDR3 reads CATGRQANQETQYF. The CDR3 DNA is TGTGCCACAGGGAGACAGGCTAACCAAGAGACCCAGTACTTC.